This TCR beta chain was profiled in a study of beta chain features in type 1 diabetes. Study outcomes and limitations: TCRB CDR3s from Type 1 diabetes patients were moderately but significantly shorter in all four CD4+ subsets.

A few counts support this clone. Its matching antigen is unknown. At one end, the junction sequence differs from germline, possibly due to a read error. Reverse transcription of all isolated RNA meant that expressed TCRB transcripts were sequenced. Sequencing used immunoSEQ multiplex PCR; TCRdb keeps in-frame clones, though not all of them. The sample has 300,000 or so clones; roughly 12% are singletons. Germline V CDR1 and CDR2: SGHDN, FVKESK. The CDR3 is made up of 13 amino acids. This receptor was obtained from a woman aged 18-30 years with type 1 diabetes. Sequences were obtained from naive CD4+ T cells from blood. The V gene is TRBV14, the J gene TRBJ1-2, with 7 bases aligning to TRBD1. The CDR3 bases are TGTGCCAGCAGCCAAGCTTCAGACAGGGTTCTTTCCTTC. Translation: CASSQASDRVLSF.